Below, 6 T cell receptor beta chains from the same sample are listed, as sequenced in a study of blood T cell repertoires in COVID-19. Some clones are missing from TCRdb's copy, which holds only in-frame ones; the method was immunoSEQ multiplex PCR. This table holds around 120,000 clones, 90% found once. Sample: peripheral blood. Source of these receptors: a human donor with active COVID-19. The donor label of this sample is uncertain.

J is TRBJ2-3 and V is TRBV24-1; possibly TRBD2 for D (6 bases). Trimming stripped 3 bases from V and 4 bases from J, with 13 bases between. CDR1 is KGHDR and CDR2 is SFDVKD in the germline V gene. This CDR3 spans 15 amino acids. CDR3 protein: CATSDASGGADTQYF. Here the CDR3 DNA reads TGTGCCACCAGTGATGCCTCTGGAGGGGCAGATACGCAGTATTTT.

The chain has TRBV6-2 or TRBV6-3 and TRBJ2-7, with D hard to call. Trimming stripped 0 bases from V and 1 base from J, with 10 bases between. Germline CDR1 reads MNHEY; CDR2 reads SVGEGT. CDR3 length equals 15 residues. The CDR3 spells CASSYSADFSYEQYF. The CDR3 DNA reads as TGTGCCAGCAGTTACTCTGCCGACTTTTCCTACGAGCAGTACTTC.

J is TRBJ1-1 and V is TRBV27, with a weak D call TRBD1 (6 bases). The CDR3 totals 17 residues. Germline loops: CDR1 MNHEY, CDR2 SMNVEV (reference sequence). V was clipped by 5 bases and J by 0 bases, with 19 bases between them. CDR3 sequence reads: CASSRSTGILLNTEAFF. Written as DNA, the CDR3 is TGTGCCAGCAGTCGTTCCACAGGGATCTTATTGAACACTGAAGCTTTCTTT.

The CDR3 loop reads CASSHQGSSTEAFF. CDR3 coding DNA: TGTGCCAGCAGCCATCAGGGGTCGAGCACTGAAGCTTTCTTT. This chain uses TRBV28 with TRBJ1-1; tentative D call: TRBD1 (6 bases). V was pared by 6 bases and J by 4 bases, with 15 bases between. Per the germline V gene, CDR1 is MDHEN and CDR2 is SYDVKM. The CDR3 is 14 residues long.

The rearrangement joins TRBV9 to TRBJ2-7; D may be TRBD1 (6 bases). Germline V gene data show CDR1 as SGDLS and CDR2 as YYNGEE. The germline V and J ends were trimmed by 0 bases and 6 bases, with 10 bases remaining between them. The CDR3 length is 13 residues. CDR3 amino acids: CASSVVFRGEQYF. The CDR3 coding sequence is TGTGCCAGCAGCGTAGTATTCAGGGGCGAGCAGTACTTC.

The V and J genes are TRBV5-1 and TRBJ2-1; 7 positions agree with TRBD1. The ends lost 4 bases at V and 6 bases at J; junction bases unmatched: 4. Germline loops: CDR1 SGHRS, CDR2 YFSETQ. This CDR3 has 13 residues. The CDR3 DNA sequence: TGCGCCAGCAGCATGGGACAGCTCAATGAGCAGTTCTTC. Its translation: CASSMGQLNEQFF.